These T cell receptor beta chains were read from a single sample in a study of regulatory T cells in long-lasting Graves disease. Each CDR3 protein gets one entry after TCRdb re-called the multiplex PCR reads with MiXCR. The sample records about 470,000 distinct CDR3 sequences, 20% to 25% being singletons. Sequencing was performed on peripheral blood mononuclear cells (PBMCs), taken when the disease was refractory, from a patient treated with antithyroid drugs. Receptors were obtained from a female donor with Graves disease. The CDR3 runs from the conserved cysteine through the conserved F or W. Fields, in order: D gene, J gene, clone size, V gene, CDR3 protein, CDR3 DNA. D genes are given only for firm matches. Expanded clones get a size class; other rows say once, few or many, or leave the size out.

D: .; J: TRBJ2-7; size: .; V: TRBV20-1; CDR3: CSASSGLAIYEQYF; DNA: TGCAGTGCTAGCAGTGGGCTAGCGATCTACGAGCAGTACTTC
D: .; J: TRBJ1-4; size: many; V: TRBV12-3/TRBV12-4; CDR3: CASSSQGFLSGKLFF; DNA: TGTGCCAGCAGTTCACAGGGATTTCTTTCTGGAAAACTGTTTTTT
D: .; J: TRBJ1-4; size: many; V: TRBV15; CDR3: CATSRDRGATNEKLFF; DNA: TGTGCCACCAGCAGAGATAGAGGGGCAACTAATGAAAAACTGTTTTTT
D: .; J: TRBJ1-1; size: .; V: TRBV19; CDR3: CASSDPGRVDTEAFF; DNA: TGTGCCAGTAGTGATCCGGGCCGGGTAGACACTGAAGCTTTCTTT
D: TRBD2; J: TRBJ2-5; size: .; V: TRBV7-3; CDR3: CASSQGRGRILAGGRYQETQYF; DNA: TGTGCCAGCAGCCAAGGGCGAGGGCGGATACTAGCGGGGGGGCGGTACCAAGAGACCCAGTACTTC
D: .; J: TRBJ1-2; size: .; V: TRBV27; CDR3: CASRPTISNGYTF; DNA: TGTGCCAGCAGACCGACAATTAGCAATGGCTACACCTTC
D: .; J: TRBJ2-1; size: .; V: TRBV27; CDR3: CASSLEGEGWQFF; DNA: TGTGCCAGCAGTTTAGAGGGGGAGGGCTGGCAGTTCTTC
D: .; J: TRBJ1-2; size: .; V: TRBV20-1; CDR3: CSAEPARAANYGYTF; DNA: TGCAGTGCCGAACCGGCCCGGGCCGCTAACTATGGCTACACCTTC
D: TRBD2; J: TRBJ2-7; size: many; V: TRBV28; CDR3: CASSLETSPPNEQYF; DNA: TGTGCCAGCAGTTTAGAGACTAGCCCACCGAATGAGCAGTACTTC
D: .; J: TRBJ1-2; size: .; V: TRBV20-1; CDR3: CSAGPMGGYGYTF; DNA: TGCAGTGCTGGCCCAATGGGGGGCTATGGCTACACCTTC
D: .; J: TRBJ2-7; size: few; V: TRBV3-1; CDR3: CASSQGWWTSYEQYF; DNA: TGTGCCAGCAGCCAAGGGTGGTGGACTTCCTACGAGCAGTACTTC
D: TRBD2; J: TRBJ2-2; size: few; V: TRBV7-2; CDR3: CASSPTSGVAGELFF; DNA: TGTGCCAGCAGCCCCACTAGCGGTGTAGCCGGGGAGCTGTTTTTT
D: .; J: TRBJ1-6; size: many; V: TRBV2; CDR3: CASNNGGGSPLHF; DNA: TGTGCCAGCAACAATGGTGGCGGCTCACCCCTCCACTTT
D: TRBD1; J: TRBJ2-2; size: .; V: TRBV6-2/TRBV6-3; CDR3: CASRPTGVTGELIF; DNA: TGTGCCAGCAGACCTACAGGGGTCACCGGGGAGCTGATTTTT
D: .; J: TRBJ1-4; size: many; V: TRBV28; CDR3: CASALRNEKLFF; DNA: TGTGCCAGCGCCCTGAGAAATGAAAAACTGTTTTTT
D: TRBD2; J: TRBJ2-7; size: many; V: TRBV28; CDR3: CASSLTWASGGRYEQYF; DNA: TGTGCCAGCAGTTTAACGTGGGCTAGCGGGGGGCGGTACGAGCAGTACTTC
D: .; J: TRBJ1-2; size: many; V: TRBV28; CDR3: CASSLSASGYTF; DNA: TGTGCCAGCAGTTTATCAGCGTCTGGCTACACCTTC
D: .; J: TRBJ2-7; size: few; V: TRBV11-3; CDR3: CASSSTDGEQYF; DNA: TGTGCCAGCAGCTCCACAGACGGCGAGCAGTACTTC
D: .; J: TRBJ1-5; size: .; V: TRBV4-1; CDR3: CASSRWGANQPQHF; DNA: TGCGCCAGCAGTCGCTGGGGGGCGAATCAGCCCCAGCATTTT
D: TRBD2; J: TRBJ2-5; size: .; V: TRBV7-3; CDR3: CASSSTRFGLAEETQYF; DNA: TGTGCCAGCAGCTCGACACGCTTCGGACTAGCGGAAGAGACCCAGTACTTC
D: .; J: TRBJ1-5; size: many; V: TRBV2; CDR3: CASSDVSNQPQHF; DNA: TGTGCCAGCTCTGACGTTAGCAATCAGCCCCAGCATTTT
D: .; J: TRBJ1-2; size: few; V: TRBV14; CDR3: CASSQEGAPYGYTF; DNA: TGTGCCAGCAGCCAAGAAGGGGCGCCCTATGGCTACACCTTC
D: .; J: TRBJ1-6; size: many; V: TRBV28; CDR3: CASSWVHSPLHF; DNA: TGTGCCAGCAGTTGGGTACATTCACCCCTCCACTTT
D: .; J: TRBJ1-1; size: many; V: TRBV3-1; CDR3: CASNFGGENTEAFF; DNA: TGTGCCAGCAACTTTGGGGGGGAGAACACTGAAGCTTTCTTT
D: .; J: TRBJ1-4; size: many; V: TRBV13; CDR3: CASSFSWGNEKLFF; DNA: TGTGCCAGCAGCTTCAGCTGGGGAAATGAAAAACTGTTTTTT
D: .; J: TRBJ2-4; size: few; V: TRBV19; CDR3: CASSGRQGAYIQYF; DNA: TGTGCCAGTAGCGGGAGACAGGGAGCTTACATTCAGTACTTC
D: TRBD1; J: TRBJ2-1; size: .; V: TRBV28; CDR3: CASSGTGGGQFF; DNA: TGTGCCAGCAGTGGGACAGGGGGGGGACAGTTCTTC
D: .; J: TRBJ1-5; size: many; V: TRBV6-1; CDR3: CASSDSGYQPQHF; DNA: TGTGCCAGCAGTGACTCAGGGTACCAGCCCCAGCATTTT
D: .; J: TRBJ1-3; size: .; V: TRBV6-1; CDR3: CASSNSYFSGNTIYF; DNA: TGTGCCAGCAGTAACAGCTATTTCTCTGGAAACACCATATATTTT
D: TRBD1; J: TRBJ2-5; size: many; V: TRBV2; CDR3: CASVQGAGEETQYF; DNA: TGTGCCAGTGTACAGGGGGCAGGTGAAGAGACCCAGTACTTC
D: .; J: TRBJ1-1; size: .; V: TRBV11-3; CDR3: CASRHTLLTDEAFF; DNA: TGTGCCAGCAGGCACACCTTACTGACGGATGAAGCTTTCTTT
D: TRBD1; J: TRBJ1-6; size: many; V: TRBV7-6; CDR3: CASSLGVQGESPLHF; DNA: TGTGCCAGCAGCTTAGGCGTACAGGGGGAATCACCCCTCCACTTT
D: .; J: TRBJ1-2; size: many; V: TRBV28; CDR3: CASSWSRYGYTF; DNA: TGTGCCAGCAGTTGGTCCCGCTATGGCTACACCTTC
D: .; J: TRBJ1-2; size: .; V: TRBV7-9; CDR3: CASSWTGTPNYGYTF; DNA: TGTGCCAGCAGCTGGACCGGGACGCCTAACTATGGCTACACCTTC
D: .; J: TRBJ1-2; size: .; V: TRBV25-1; CDR3: CASSDPRGPGLDIAYGYTF; DNA: TGTGCCAGCAGTGATCCAAGAGGACCAGGTCTAGATATTGCCTATGGCTACACCTTC
D: .; J: TRBJ1-2; size: .; V: TRBV4-3; CDR3: CASSQGIQNYGYTF; DNA: TGCGCCAGCAGCCAAGGCATACAGAACTATGGCTACACCTTC
D: .; J: TRBJ2-7; size: many; V: TRBV6-2/TRBV6-3; CDR3: CASSYSVGPYEQYF; DNA: TGTGCCAGCAGTTACTCCGTTGGGCCCTACGAGCAGTACTTC
D: .; J: TRBJ2-1; size: .; V: TRBV6-2/TRBV6-3; CDR3: CASRRKNRGGTYNEQFF; DNA: TGTGCCAGCAGGCGCAAAAACCGTGGGGGGACCTACAATGAGCAGTTCTTC
D: .; J: TRBJ1-5; size: .; V: TRBV27; CDR3: CASSLKSVHSNQPQHF; DNA: TGTGCCAGCAGTTTGAAGAGTGTCCATAGCAATCAGCCCCAGCATTTT
D: .; J: TRBJ1-4; size: many; V: TRBV20-1; CDR3: CSASSSGTTNEKLFF; DNA: TGCAGTGCTAGTTCCTCGGGAACAACTAATGAAAAACTGTTTTTT
D: .; J: TRBJ1-1; size: .; V: TRBV7-3; CDR3: CASSLTGDGYTEAFF; DNA: TGTGCCAGCAGCTTAACAGGGGACGGCTACACTGAAGCTTTCTTT
D: .; J: TRBJ2-5; size: .; V: TRBV2; CDR3: CASSGLMEETQYF; DNA: TGTGCCAGCAGTGGGTTAATGGAAGAGACCCAGTACTTC
D: .; J: TRBJ1-2; size: many; V: TRBV28; CDR3: CASSLPDVYGYTF; DNA: TGTGCCAGCAGTTTGCCCGATGTCTATGGCTACACCTTC
D: .; J: TRBJ1-2; size: many; V: TRBV2; CDR3: CASSEGAIFYGYTF; DNA: TGTGCCAGCAGTGAAGGAGCGATTTTCTATGGCTACACCTTC
D: TRBD1; J: TRBJ1-4; size: many; V: TRBV6-1; CDR3: CASSDRGVVRATNEKLFF; DNA: TGTGCCAGCAGCGACAGGGGAGTCGTCCGTGCAACTAATGAAAAACTGTTTTTT